These 5 T cell receptor beta chains were sequenced from one sample in a study of blood T cell repertoires in COVID-19. The assay was immunoSEQ multiplex PCR, and TCRdb's table has in-frame clones only and misses some. The sample holds about 80,000 clones, approximately 80% seen once. Source material: peripheral blood. Every receptor here comes from a woman in her 70s with acute or convalescent COVID-19.

The chain employs TRBV7-3 and TRBJ2-3; D is possibly TRBD2 (5 bases). This CDR3 region has 14 residues. Per the germline V gene, CDR1 is SGHTA and CDR2 is FQGTGA. Trimming cost V 6 bases and J 4 bases, with 14 bases left between them. CDR3 bases: TGTGCCAGCAGAGCGGACCGGTTATCAGATACGCAGTATTTT. Encoded protein: CASRADRLSDTQYF.

With regard to this clone: Its ends do not fully match the called genes, so a read error is possible. The gene calls are TRBV6-5 and TRBJ1-1; possible D gene TRBD1, 5 bases. Germline-derived CDR1 and CDR2 are MNHEY and SVGAGI. There are 13 residues in the CDR3. Written as DNA, the CDR3 is TGTGCCAGCAGGCGGGACCTGAACACTGAGGCTTTCTTT. Protein sequence: CASRRDLNTEAFF.

In its sample, this clone was seen a few times. V gene TRBV24-1 combines with J gene TRBJ2-1; 7 bases align to TRBD1. V trimming: 3 bases; J trimming: 6 bases; junction bases outside the gene matches: 7. Germline loops: CDR1 KGHDR, CDR2 SFDVKD. CDR3 length: 15 residues. The CDR3 nucleotides are TGTGCCACCAGTGATGGACAGGCTGTGCGCAATGAGCAGTTCTTC. This codes for CATSDGQAVRNEQFF.

The rearrangement links TRBV3-1 (or the pseudogene TRBV3-2) to TRBJ1-2; D is possibly TRBD1 (5 bases). The CDR3 is 15 amino acids. Trimming stripped 3 bases from V and 6 bases from J, with 17 bases between. Germline CDR1 and CDR2: LGHDT and YNNKEL (reference sequence). CDR3 protein: CASSHHNRLENGYTF. In DNA form, the CDR3 reads TGTGCCAGCAGCCACCATAACAGGCTGGAGAATGGCTACACCTTC.

Only a few counts were recorded for this clone. The chain joins TRBV6-5 to TRBJ2-7, with a weak D call TRBD1 (6 bases). Trimming removed 7 bases from V and 3 bases from J, with 13 bases in between. The CDR3 contains 13 residues. CDR1 is MNHEY, CDR2 SVGAGI, per germline. The CDR3 sequence: CASTPDRIYEQYF. In nucleotides, the CDR3 is TGTGCCAGCACCCCGGACAGAATCTACGAGCAGTACTTC.